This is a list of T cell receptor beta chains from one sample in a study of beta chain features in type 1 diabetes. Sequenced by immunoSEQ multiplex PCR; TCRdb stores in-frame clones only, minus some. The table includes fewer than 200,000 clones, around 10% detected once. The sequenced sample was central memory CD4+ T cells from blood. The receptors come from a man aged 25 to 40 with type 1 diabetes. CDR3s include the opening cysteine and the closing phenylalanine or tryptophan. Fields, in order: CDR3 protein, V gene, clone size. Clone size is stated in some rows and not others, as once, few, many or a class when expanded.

CDR3: CSVAGTIGEAQHF; V: TRBV29-1; size: NA
CDR3: CAWSAQTGVGTEAFF; V: TRBV30; size: NA
CDR3: CSVGGQGNEQFF; V: TRBV29-1; size: NA
CDR3: CASSTRTGGAGTEAFF; V: TRBV19; size: few
CDR3: CASSAKGQGLGETQYF; V: TRBV5-1; size: few
CDR3: CASSLGPSGGQETQYF; V: TRBV7-3; size: few
CDR3: CASSQDIASVSYEQYF; V: TRBV4-3; size: NA
CDR3: CASSFQDSYYEQYF; V: TRBV11-2; size: NA
CDR3: CASSQGLAGGYEQFF; V: TRBV23-1; size: few
CDR3: CASSPHPGGTDTQYF; V: TRBV9; size: few
CDR3: CAWSGNTGGKLFF; V: TRBV30; size: NA
CDR3: CASSPWDRRLAGLLYNEQFF; V: TRBV19; size: few
CDR3: CASSSDRGTFYTF; V: TRBV11-2; size: few
CDR3: CASSYSPSGSWDTQYF; V: TRBV6-5; size: NA
CDR3: CATSRDKDRGVDEQYF; V: TRBV15; size: NA
CDR3: CASSVEDTQYF; V: TRBV5-1; size: few
CDR3: CASSRARSGSSYEQYF; V: TRBV28; size: NA
CDR3: CSVGLRGLTEKLFF; V: TRBV29-1; size: NA
CDR3: CSVGGQGSNQPQHF; V: TRBV29-1; size: few
CDR3: CASSFRRTAQETQYF; V: TRBV28; size: few
CDR3: CASSLGQDHYEQYF; V: TRBV28; size: few
CDR3: CASRIDSNYGYTF; V: TRBV6-5; size: few
CDR3: CASSIGPGTGTNEQFF; V: TRBV19; size: NA
CDR3: CASSLIRDRDIQYF; V: TRBV28; size: NA
CDR3: CAWSRIGAAGNTIYF; V: TRBV30; size: NA
CDR3: CASSLDPGQGYEQYF; V: TRBV5-4; size: NA
CDR3: CASSVGVAGNTDTQYF; V: TRBV9; size: NA
CDR3: CATSGGGTSGYNEQFF; V: TRBV15; size: few
CDR3: CASSLGVGGGEETQYF; V: TRBV7-2; size: few
CDR3: CASRPGLANNEQFF; V: TRBV6-5; size: few
CDR3: CASSLALGTGINLYF; V: TRBV7-2; size: NA
CDR3: CASSTGENNEQFF; V: TRBV18; size: few
CDR3: CASSERAGTMGGTQYF; V: TRBV25-1; size: few
CDR3: CASSLQGGAYEQYF; V: TRBV28; size: NA
CDR3: CASSQRGLANEQFF; V: TRBV4-2; size: few
CDR3: CASSRGTSGLPTYNEQFF; V: TRBV5-1; size: few
CDR3: CASSLSEGGRYEQYF; V: TRBV18; size: NA
CDR3: CASSLRATSTDTQYF; V: TRBV5-1; size: few
CDR3: CASSLSRTYEQYF; V: TRBV7-8; size: few
CDR3: CASSLARETQYF; V: TRBV7-2; size: NA